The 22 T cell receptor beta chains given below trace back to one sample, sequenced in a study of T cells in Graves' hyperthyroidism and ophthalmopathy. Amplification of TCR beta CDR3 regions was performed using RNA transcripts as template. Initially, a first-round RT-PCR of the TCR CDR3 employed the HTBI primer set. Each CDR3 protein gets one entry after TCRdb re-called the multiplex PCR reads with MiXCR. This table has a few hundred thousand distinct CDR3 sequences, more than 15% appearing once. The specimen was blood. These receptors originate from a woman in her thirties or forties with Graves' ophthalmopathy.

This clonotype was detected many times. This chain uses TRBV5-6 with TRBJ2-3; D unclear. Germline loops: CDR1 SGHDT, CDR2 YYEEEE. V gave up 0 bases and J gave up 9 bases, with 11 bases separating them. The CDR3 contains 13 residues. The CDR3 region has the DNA TGTGCCAGCAGCTTGGGTTTGGCAGCAACGCAGTATTTT. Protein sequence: CASSLGLAATQYF.

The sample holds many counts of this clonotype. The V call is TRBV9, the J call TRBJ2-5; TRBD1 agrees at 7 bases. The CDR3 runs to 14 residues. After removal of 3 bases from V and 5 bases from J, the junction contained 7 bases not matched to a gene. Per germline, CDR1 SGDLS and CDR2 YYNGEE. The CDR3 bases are TGTGCCAGCAGCGCCTCCAGGGGGACGGAGACCCAGTACTTC. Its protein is CASSASRGTETQYF.

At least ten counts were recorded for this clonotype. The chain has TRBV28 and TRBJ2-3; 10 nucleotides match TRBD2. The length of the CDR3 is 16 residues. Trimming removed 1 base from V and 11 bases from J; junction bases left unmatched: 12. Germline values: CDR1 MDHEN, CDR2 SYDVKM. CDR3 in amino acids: CASSLFTSGNRARQYF. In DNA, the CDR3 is TGTGCCAGCAGTTTATTTACTAGCGGGAATAGGGCTCGGCAGTATTTT.

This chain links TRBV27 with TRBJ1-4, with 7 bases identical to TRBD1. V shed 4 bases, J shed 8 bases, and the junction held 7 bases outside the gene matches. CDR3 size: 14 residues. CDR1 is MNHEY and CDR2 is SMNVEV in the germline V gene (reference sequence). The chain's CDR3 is CASSSDRVGEKLFF. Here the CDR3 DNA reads TGTGCCAGCAGTTCCGACAGGGTCGGAGAAAAACTGTTTTTT.

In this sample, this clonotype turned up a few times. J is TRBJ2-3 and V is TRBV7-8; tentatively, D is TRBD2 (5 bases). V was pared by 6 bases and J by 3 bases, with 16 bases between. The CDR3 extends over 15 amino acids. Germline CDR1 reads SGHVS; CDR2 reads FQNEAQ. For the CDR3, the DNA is TGTGCCAGCAGGCCGACTACCGGTGGGACAGATACGCAGTATTTT. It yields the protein CASRPTTGGTDTQYF.

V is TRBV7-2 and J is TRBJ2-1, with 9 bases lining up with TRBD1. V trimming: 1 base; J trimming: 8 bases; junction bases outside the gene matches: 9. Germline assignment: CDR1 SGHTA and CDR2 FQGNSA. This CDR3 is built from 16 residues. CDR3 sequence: CASSLGRQGVYHEQFF. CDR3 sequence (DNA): TGTGCCAGCAGCTTAGGGAGACAGGGGGTATACCATGAGCAGTTCTTC.

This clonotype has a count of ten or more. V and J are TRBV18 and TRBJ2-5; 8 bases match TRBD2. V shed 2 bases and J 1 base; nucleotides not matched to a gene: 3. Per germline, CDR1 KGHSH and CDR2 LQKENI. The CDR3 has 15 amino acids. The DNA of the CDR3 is TGTGCCAGCTCACCAAACGGGGGGGCCCAAGAGACCCAGTACTTC. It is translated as CASSPNGGAQETQYF. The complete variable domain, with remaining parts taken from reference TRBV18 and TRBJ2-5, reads NAGVMQNPRHLVRRRGQEARLRCSPMKGHSHVYWYRQLPEEGLKFMVYLQKENIIDESGMPKERFSAEFPKEGPSILRIQQVVRGDSAAYFCASSPNGGAQETQYFGPGTRLLVL.

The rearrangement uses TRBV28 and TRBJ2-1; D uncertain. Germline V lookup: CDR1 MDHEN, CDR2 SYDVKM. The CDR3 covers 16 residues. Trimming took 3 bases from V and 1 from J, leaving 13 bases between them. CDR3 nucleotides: TGTGCCAGCAGTTTTCGCAGCGATTTGTCCTACAATGAGCAGTTCTTC. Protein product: CASSFRSDLSYNEQFF.

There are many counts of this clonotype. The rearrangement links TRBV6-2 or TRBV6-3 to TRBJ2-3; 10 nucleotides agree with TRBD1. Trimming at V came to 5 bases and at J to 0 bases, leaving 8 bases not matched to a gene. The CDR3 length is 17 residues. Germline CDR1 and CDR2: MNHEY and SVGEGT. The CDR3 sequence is CASSKTGGWLSTDTQYF. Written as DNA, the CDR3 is TGTGCCAGCAGTAAGACAGGGGGCTGGTTGAGCACAGATACGCAGTATTTT.

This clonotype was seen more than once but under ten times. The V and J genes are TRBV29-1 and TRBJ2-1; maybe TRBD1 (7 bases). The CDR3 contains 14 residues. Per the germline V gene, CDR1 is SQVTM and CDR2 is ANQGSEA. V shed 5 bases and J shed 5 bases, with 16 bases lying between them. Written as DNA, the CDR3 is TGCAGCGTTTTGGAGGGACAGCCAAACAATGAGCAGTTCTTC. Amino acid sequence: CSVLEGQPNNEQFF.

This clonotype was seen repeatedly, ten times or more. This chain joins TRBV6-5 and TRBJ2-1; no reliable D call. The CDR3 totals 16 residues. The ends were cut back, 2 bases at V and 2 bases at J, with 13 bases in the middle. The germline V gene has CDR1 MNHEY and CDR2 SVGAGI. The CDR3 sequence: CASSYPPWAPYNEQFF. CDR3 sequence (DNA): TGTGCCAGCAGTTACCCCCCCTGGGCCCCCTACAATGAGCAGTTCTTC.

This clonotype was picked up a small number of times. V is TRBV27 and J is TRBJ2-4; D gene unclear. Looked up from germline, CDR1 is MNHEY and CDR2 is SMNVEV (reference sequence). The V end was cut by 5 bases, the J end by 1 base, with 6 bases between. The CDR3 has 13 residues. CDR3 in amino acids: CASSRAAKNIQYF. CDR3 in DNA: TGTGCCAGCAGTCGGGCGGCCAAAAACATTCAGTACTTC.

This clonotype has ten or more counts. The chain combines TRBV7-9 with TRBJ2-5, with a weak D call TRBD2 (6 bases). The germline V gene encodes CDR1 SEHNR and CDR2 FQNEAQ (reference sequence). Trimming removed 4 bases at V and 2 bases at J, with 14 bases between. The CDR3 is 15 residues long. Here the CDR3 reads CASSSGRDSQETQYF. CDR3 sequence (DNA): TGTGCCAGCAGCTCCGGGCGGGACTCACAAGAGACCCAGTACTTC.

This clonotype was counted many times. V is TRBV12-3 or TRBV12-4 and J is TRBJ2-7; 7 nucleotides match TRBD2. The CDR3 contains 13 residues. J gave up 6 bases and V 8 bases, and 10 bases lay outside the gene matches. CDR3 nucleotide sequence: TGTGCCAGCCGGGGCGGGAGTAAATCCGAGCAGTACTTC. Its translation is CASRGGSKSEQYF.

CDR3 nucleotides: TGTGCCAGCAGCCAAGATATACGTGGAGACTCCTATGGCTACACCTTC. Protein: CASSQDIRGDSYGYTF. V gene TRBV3-1 combines with J gene TRBJ1-2; D remains ambiguous. CDR1 is LGHDT, CDR2 YNNKEL, per germline (reference sequence). CDR3 size: 16 residues. Trimming left V 0 bases short and J 4 bases short, with 15 bases between. Full variable domain (missing parts from reference TRBV3-1 and TRBJ1-2): DTAVSQTPKYLVTQMGNDKSIKCEQNLGHDTMYWYKQDSKKFLKIMFSYNNKELIINETVPNRFSPKSPDKAHLNLHINSLELGDSAVYFCASSQDIRGDSYGYTFGSGTRLTVV.

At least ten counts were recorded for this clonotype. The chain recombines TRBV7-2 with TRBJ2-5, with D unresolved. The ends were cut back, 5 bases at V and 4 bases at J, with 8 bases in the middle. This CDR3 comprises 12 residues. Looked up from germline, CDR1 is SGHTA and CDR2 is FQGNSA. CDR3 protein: CASSENRETQYF. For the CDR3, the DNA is TGTGCCAGCAGCGAGAATAGAGAGACCCAGTACTTC.

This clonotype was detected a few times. The CDR3, as DNA: TGTGCCAGTAAGGACCACTCCTACGAGCAGTACTTC. This translates into CASKDHSYEQYF. This chain joins TRBV6-1 and TRBJ2-7, with D uncertain. The germline gives CDR1 MNHNS, CDR2 SASEGT. The V and J ends lost 9 bases and 0 bases respectively, with 9 bases between them. The CDR3 has 12 residues.

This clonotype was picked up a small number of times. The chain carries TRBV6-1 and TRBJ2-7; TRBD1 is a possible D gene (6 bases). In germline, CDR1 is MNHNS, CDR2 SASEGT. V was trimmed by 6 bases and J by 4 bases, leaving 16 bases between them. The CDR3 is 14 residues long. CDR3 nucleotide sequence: TGTGCCAGCAGAAGCCAGGGGATTGGGTACGAGCAGTACTTC. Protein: CASRSQGIGYEQYF.

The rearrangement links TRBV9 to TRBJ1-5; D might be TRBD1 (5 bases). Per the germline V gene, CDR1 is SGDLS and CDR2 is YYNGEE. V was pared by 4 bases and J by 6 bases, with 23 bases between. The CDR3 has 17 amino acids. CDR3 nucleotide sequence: TGTGCCAGCAGCCCAGGATCTCTATCCGGGGGAGCTCAGCCCCAGCATTTT. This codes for CASSPGSLSGGAQPQHF.

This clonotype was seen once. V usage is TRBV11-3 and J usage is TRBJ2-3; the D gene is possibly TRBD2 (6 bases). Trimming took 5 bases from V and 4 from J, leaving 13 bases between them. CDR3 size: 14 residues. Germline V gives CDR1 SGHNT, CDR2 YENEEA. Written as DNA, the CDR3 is TGTGCCAGCAGCGCCGGGACTCTCGCAGATACGCAGTATTTT. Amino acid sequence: CASSAGTLADTQYF.

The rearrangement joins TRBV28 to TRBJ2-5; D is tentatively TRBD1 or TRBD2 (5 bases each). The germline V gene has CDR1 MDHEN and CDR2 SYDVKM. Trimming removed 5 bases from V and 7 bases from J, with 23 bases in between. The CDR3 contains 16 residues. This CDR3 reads CASSPIDAGAPPTQYF. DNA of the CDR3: TGTGCCAGCAGTCCCATCGATGCCGGGGCCCCACCGACCCAGTACTTC.

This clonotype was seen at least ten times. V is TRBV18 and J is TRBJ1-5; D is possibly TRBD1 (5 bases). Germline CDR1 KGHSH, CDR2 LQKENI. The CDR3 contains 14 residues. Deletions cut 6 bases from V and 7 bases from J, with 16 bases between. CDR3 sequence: CASSAGGVGQPQHF. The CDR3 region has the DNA TGTGCCAGCTCTGCGGGAGGGGTTGGGCAGCCCCAGCATTTT.